The 15 T cell receptor beta chains listed next were all sequenced from one sample in a study of neurological immune-mediated disorders. MiXCR, applied by TCRdb to the 5' RACE reads, yields one record per CDR3 protein. The sample includes over 45,000 distinct CDR3 sequences, about 25% seen only once; the top ten take roughly 25%. Sequenced material: PBMCs. These receptor sequences come from a woman in her 70s in good health.

This clonotype came up many times. The J gene is TRBJ2-5, the V gene TRBV7-6, with D tentatively TRBD2 (6 bases). The CDR3 is made up of 15 amino acids. The V end lost 1 base, the J end lost 5 bases, and 14 bases lay between the germline ends. CDR1 SGHVS and CDR2 FNYEAQ come from the germline V gene. The CDR3 bases are TGTGCCAGCAGCTTAGGCGGGACTTGGCGGGAGACCCAGTACTTC. As protein: CASSLGGTWRETQYF.

This clonotype occurred many times. This CDR3 reads CASSLAGGYQETQYF. CDR3 DNA: TGTGCCAGCAGCTTGGCGGGGGGGTACCAAGAGACCCAGTACTTC. The J gene is TRBJ2-5, the V gene TRBV5-6; TRBD2 agrees at 8 bases. CDR1 SGHDT and CDR2 YYEEEE come from the germline V gene. Trimming at V came to 0 bases and at J to 0 bases, leaving 1 base not matched to a gene. The CDR3 sequence is 15 residues long.

The gene calls are TRBV5-1 and TRBJ2-7, with TRBD2 identical over 9 bases. The CDR3 length is 14 residues. V lost 4 bases, J lost 4 bases, and 6 bases stayed unmatched. The germline gives CDR1 SGHRS, CDR2 YFSETQ. In DNA form, the CDR3 reads TGCGCCAGCAGCGGCGGCGGGAGGGCGTACGAGCAGTACTTC. Translating it yields CASSGGGRAYEQYF.

Comments on this clonotype: Its ends do not fully match the called genes, so a read error is possible. This chain connects TRBV5-1 to TRBJ1-4, with no clear D. The CDR3 is made up of 13 amino acids. Germline V CDR1 and CDR2: SGHRS, YFSETQ. This chain's CDR3 is CTSSLGGNEKLFF. The CDR3 region has the DNA TGCACCAGCAGCTTGGGAGGTAATGAAAAACTGTTTTTT.

The table lists this clonotype with a few counts. The chain's CDR3 is CASSPPGVGSTDTQYF. The CDR3 DNA reads as TGTGCCAGCAGCCCACCGGGCGTGGGGTCCACAGATACGCAGTATTTT. The gene calls are TRBV7-9 and TRBJ2-3; D uncertain. From germline, CDR1 is SEHNR and CDR2 FQNEAQ (reference sequence). The CDR3 covers 16 residues. The germline V and J ends were trimmed by 5 bases and 2 bases, with 17 bases remaining between them.

Ten or more counts support this clonotype. The rearrangement uses TRBV5-5 and TRBJ2-1; no reliable D call. There are 14 residues in the CDR3. With 2 bases removed from V and 4 bases from J, the gap between germline ends came to 10 bases. The germline V gene has CDR1 SGHKS and CDR2 YYEKEE (reference sequence). CDR3 nucleotides: TGTGCCAGCAGCTTAGCACTTCTTTACAATGAGCAGTTCTTC. It translates to CASSLALLYNEQFF. Full variable domain (missing parts from reference TRBV5-5 and TRBJ2-1): DAGVTQSPTHLIKTRGQQVTLRCSPISGHKSVSWYQQVLGQGPQFIFQYYEKEERGRGNFPDRFSARQFPNYSSELNVNALLLGDSALYLCASSLALLYNEQFFGPGTRLTVL.

This clonotype was observed many times. This sequence joins TRBV5-6 and TRBJ2-4; the match to TRBD1 covers 8 bases. J was trimmed by 3 bases and V by 4 bases; bases with no gene match: 6. The CDR3 is 15 amino acids. Per the germline V gene, CDR1 is SGHDT and CDR2 is YYEEEE. CDR3 nucleotides: TGTGCCAGCAGCACCGTAGACAGGGGCAAAAACATTCAGTACTTC. Its protein is CASSTVDRGKNIQYF.

The table lists this clonotype with many counts. The chain uses TRBV12-3 or TRBV12-4 and TRBJ1-1, with 7 positions matching TRBD1. V was pared by 5 bases and J by 3 bases, with 6 bases of the junction left unmatched. The CDR3 contains 14 residues. CDR3 DNA: TGTGCCAGCAGTCCGACAGGGCAGGACACTGAAGCTTTCTTT. Translating it yields CASSPTGQDTEAFF.

A few counts support this clonotype. A much larger clone sits a single nucleotide away, making a read error possible. This chain joins TRBV5-1 and TRBJ1-1; possibly TRBD1 for D (5 bases). Germline CDR1 reads SGHRS; CDR2 reads YFSETQ. CDR3 length: 14 amino acids. CDR3 sequence (DNA): TGCGCCAGCAGCTTGGGGACACCGCCTAATTTTGTTTTGTTT. Protein product: CASSLGTPPNFVLF. The full variable domain, with the rest looked up from reference TRBV5-1 and TRBJ1-1, is KAGVTQTPRYLIKTRGQQVTLSCSPISGHRSVSWYQQTPGQGLQFLFEYFSETQRNKGNFPGRFSGRQFSNSRSEMNVSTLELGDSALYLCASSLGTPPNFVLFGQGTRLTVV.

The J gene is TRBJ2-7, the V gene TRBV29-1; tentative D call: TRBD2 (5 bases). Trimming removed 4 bases from V and 1 base from J, with 5 bases in between. Germline CDR1 SQVTM, CDR2 ANQGSEA. The CDR3 is 11 amino acids. The DNA for the CDR3 is TGCAGCGTTGGAGGGTCCTACGAGCAGTACTTC. This codes for CSVGGSYEQYF.

This chain links TRBV7-2 with TRBJ2-1; D tentatively reads TRBD1 or TRBD2 (6 bases each). Trimming left V 1 base short and J 7 bases short, with 11 bases between. CDR3 size: 14 residues. Germline V gene data show CDR1 as SGHTA and CDR2 as FQGNSA. CDR3 DNA sequence: TGTGCCAGCAGCTTAGTAGGGGGGCCAAATGAGCAGTTCTTC. It encodes CASSLVGGPNEQFF. The full variable domain, with the rest looked up from reference TRBV7-2 and TRBJ2-1, is GAGVSQSPSNKVTEKGKDVELRCDPISGHTALYWYRQSLGQGLEFLIYFQGNSAPDKSGLPSDRFSAERTGGSVSTLTIQRTQQEDSAVYLCASSLVGGPNEQFFGPGTRLTVL.

This clonotype was observed at least ten times. The chain uses TRBV5-1 and TRBJ2-7; 13 bases fit TRBD2. This CDR3 contains 14 residues. V lost 3 bases to trimming and J lost 4 bases; unmatched junction nucleotides: 1. Germline CDR1 and CDR2: SGHRS and YFSETQ. This CDR3 reads CASSWTSGGYEQYF. The CDR3 DNA sequence: TGCGCCAGCAGCTGGACTAGCGGGGGATACGAGCAGTACTTC.

This clonotype occurred once. This chain links TRBV7-2 with TRBJ1-4; D is undetermined. Germline CDR1 is SGHTA and CDR2 is FQGNSA. This CDR3 region has 14 residues. Trimming took 2 bases from V and 8 from J, leaving 12 bases between them. The DNA of the CDR3 is TGTGCCAGCAGCTTAAGCTGGACCGAGGAAAAACTGTTTTTT. Amino acid sequence: CASSLSWTEEKLFF.

This clonotype was seen at least ten times. CDR3 DNA sequence: TGCAGTGCTGTAGTGGGGGAAGGGAGTCAGCCCCAGCATTTT. Amino acid sequence: CSAVVGEGSQPQHF. The genes are TRBV20-1 and TRBJ1-5, with TRBD1 as a possible D gene (5 bases). Deletions cut 5 bases from V and 6 bases from J, with 17 bases between. The germline CDR1 and CDR2 sequences are DFQATT and SNEGSKA (reference sequence). The CDR3 loop spans 14 amino acids.

The chain has TRBV19 and TRBJ2-5, with 8 bases matching TRBD1. CDR3 length: 16 amino acids. CDR1 and CDR2 from the germline V gene are LNHDA and SQIVND (reference sequence). The J segment lost 5 bases and the V segment lost 2 bases, leaving 10 bases of the junction unmatched. CDR3 in DNA: TGTGCCAGTAGTATAACCCGCGACAGGGGTTGGGAGACCCAGTACTTC. Translating it yields CASSITRDRGWETQYF.